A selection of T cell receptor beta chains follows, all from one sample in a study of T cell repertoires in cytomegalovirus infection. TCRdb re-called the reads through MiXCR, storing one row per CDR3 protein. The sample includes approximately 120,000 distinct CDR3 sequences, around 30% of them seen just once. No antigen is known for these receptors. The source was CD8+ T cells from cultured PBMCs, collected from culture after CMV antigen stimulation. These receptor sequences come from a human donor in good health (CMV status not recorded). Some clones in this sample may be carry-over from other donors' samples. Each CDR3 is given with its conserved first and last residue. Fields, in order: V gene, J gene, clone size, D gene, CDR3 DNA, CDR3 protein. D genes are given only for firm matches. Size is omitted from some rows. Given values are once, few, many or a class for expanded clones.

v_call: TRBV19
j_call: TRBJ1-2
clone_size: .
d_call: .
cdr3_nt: TGTGCCAGTAGTATCAGTCTGTCGACAGGCAAGATCTATGGCTACACCTTC
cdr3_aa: CASSISLSTGKIYGYTF

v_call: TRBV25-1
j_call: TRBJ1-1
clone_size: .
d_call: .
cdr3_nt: TGTGCCAGCAGTGTAGGGGAGATAATAATGAACACTGAAGCTTTCTTT
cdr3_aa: CASSVGEIIMNTEAFF

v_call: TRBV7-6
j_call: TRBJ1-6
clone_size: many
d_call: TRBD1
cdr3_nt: TGTGCCAGCACGTCAGGGGGCAATTCACCCCTCCACTTT
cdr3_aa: CASTSGGNSPLHF

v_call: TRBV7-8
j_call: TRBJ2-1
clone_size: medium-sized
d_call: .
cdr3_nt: TGTGCCAGCAGCTTAGCAAACACCCGGAATGAGCAGTTCTTC
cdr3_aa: CASSLANTRNEQFF

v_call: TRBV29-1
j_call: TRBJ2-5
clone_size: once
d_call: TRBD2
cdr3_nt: TGCAGCGTTGACGTCCGGGACTACACGTACCAAGAGACCCAGTACTTC
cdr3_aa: CSVDVRDYTYQETQYF

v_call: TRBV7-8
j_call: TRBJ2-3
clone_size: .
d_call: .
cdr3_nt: TGTGCCAGCAGCTTGCCGGCGGGGGCCACAGATACGCAGTATTTT
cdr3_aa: CASSLPAGATDTQYF

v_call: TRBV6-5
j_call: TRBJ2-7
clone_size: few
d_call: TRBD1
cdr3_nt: TGTGCCAGCAGTAACGTCCGGGACAGTCCCTACGAGCAGTACTTC
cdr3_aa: CASSNVRDSPYEQYF

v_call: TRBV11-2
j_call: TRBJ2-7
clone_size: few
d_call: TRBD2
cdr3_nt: TGTGCCAGCAGCTTCACTAGCGGGGGGTCCTACGAGCAGTACTTC
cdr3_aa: CASSFTSGGSYEQYF

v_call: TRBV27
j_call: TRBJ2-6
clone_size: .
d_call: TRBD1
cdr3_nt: TGTGCCAGCTCAAGGACAGGGTTCCCCTCTGGGGCCAACGTCCTGACTTTC
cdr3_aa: CASSRTGFPSGANVLTF

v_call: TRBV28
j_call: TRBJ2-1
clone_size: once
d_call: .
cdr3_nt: TGTGCCAGCAGTTCAGGGGCTGAAGGGGGTGAGCAGTTCTTC
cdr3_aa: CASSSGAEGGEQFF

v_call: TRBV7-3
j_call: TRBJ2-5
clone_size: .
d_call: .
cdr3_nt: TGTGCCAGCAGCTTACTCGGGGGCGAGACCCAGTACTTC
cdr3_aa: CASSLLGGETQYF

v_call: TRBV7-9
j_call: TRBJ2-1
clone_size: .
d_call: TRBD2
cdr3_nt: TGTGCCAGCAGCCCCAGAAGCGGGGGGGACGGGAATGAGCAGTTCTTC
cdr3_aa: CASSPRSGGDGNEQFF

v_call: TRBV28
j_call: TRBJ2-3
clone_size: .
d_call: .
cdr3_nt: TGTGCCAGCAGTCCCTTGGGGGGGGGCCTCCCAGATACGCAGTATTTT
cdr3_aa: CASSPLGGGLPDTQYF

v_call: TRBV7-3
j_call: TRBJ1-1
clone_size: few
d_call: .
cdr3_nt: TGTGCCAGCAGCGACACAGGGTTGAGAGCTTTCTTT
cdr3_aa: CASSDTGLRAFF

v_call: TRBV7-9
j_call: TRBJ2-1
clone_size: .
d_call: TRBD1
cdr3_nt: TGTGGCGCCAGCCCGGGACAGGGTGGCAATGAGCAGTTCTTC
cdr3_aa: CGASPGQGGNEQFF

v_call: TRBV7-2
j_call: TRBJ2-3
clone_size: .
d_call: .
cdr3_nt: TGTGCCAGCATCCTGGGGGCGGCGACTACAGATACGCAGTATTTT
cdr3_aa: CASILGAATTDTQYF

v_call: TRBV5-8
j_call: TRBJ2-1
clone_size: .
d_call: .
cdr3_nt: TGTGCCAGCAGCTTGGTAGTAGTTGGGAATGAGCAGTTCTTC
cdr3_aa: CASSLVVVGNEQFF

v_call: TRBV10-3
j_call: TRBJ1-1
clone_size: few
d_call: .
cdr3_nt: TGTGCCATCAGTGAGTCGGGACCTAACACTGAAGCTTTCTTT
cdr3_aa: CAISESGPNTEAFF

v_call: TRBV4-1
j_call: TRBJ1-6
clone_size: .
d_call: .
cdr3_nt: TGCGCCAGCAGCCAAGATGGTCGGTTTTATTCACCCCTCCACTTT
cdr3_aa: CASSQDGRFYSPLHF

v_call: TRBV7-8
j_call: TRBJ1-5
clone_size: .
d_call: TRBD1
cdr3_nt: TGTGCCAGCAGCACCAGGGGGCTGGGAAATCAGCCCCAGCATTTT
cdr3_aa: CASSTRGLGNQPQHF

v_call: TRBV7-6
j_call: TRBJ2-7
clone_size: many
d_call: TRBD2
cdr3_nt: TGTGCCAGCAGCTTAAGCGGGGGACCCTACGAGCAGTACTTC
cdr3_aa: CASSLSGGPYEQYF

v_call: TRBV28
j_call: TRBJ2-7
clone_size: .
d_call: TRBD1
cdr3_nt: TGTGCCAGCAGGACCTCGACAGGGTCCAACACCTACGAGCAGTACTTC
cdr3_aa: CASRTSTGSNTYEQYF